The rows below give T cell receptor beta chains drawn from one sample of a study of blood T cell repertoires in COVID-19. Repertoires were generated with immunoSEQ multiplex PCR, while TCRdb's copy carries only in-frame clones and drops some. The sample holds approximately 150,000 clones, about 80% seen once. Sample: peripheral blood. The receptors originated from a human donor in a cohort sampled during active COVID-19. Each CDR3 is given with its conserved first and last residue. Fields, in order: V gene, J gene, CDR3 protein.

v_call: TRBV6-5; j_call: TRBJ2-1; cdr3_aa: CASRHGQGYNEQFF
v_call: TRBV28; j_call: TRBJ2-1; cdr3_aa: CASSLLWDRQFF
v_call: TRBV5-6; j_call: TRBJ2-7; cdr3_aa: CASSSGPGGYEQYF
v_call: TRBV6-1; j_call: TRBJ2-7; cdr3_aa: CASSEGPAETYEQYF
v_call: TRBV24-1; j_call: TRBJ2-3; cdr3_aa: CATSGVGGTDTQYF
v_call: TRBV3-1/TRBV3-2; j_call: TRBJ2-7; cdr3_aa: CASSQRLAGVTEQYF
v_call: TRBV28; j_call: TRBJ1-2; cdr3_aa: CASSPIFSLGGGDHYGYTF
v_call: TRBV5-4; j_call: TRBJ2-7; cdr3_aa: CASSEGTARWWEQYF
v_call: TRBV2; j_call: TRBJ2-7; cdr3_aa: CATRGGVAAVSYEQYF
v_call: TRBV6-5; j_call: TRBJ1-6; cdr3_aa: CAGIALDYSPLHF
v_call: TRBV7-9; j_call: TRBJ2-1; cdr3_aa: CASSSGQGNEQFF
v_call: TRBV27; j_call: TRBJ2-6; cdr3_aa: CASRRRGPGANVLTF
v_call: TRBV4-2; j_call: TRBJ1-2; cdr3_aa: CASSQDPSAGRYGYTF
v_call: TRBV6-5; j_call: TRBJ2-7; cdr3_aa: CASTLGGTGVYEQYF
v_call: TRBV5-5; j_call: TRBJ2-5; cdr3_aa: CASSLIGIQETQYF
v_call: TRBV6-5; j_call: TRBJ1-2; cdr3_aa: CASSPTYRRYGYTF
v_call: TRBV6-2/TRBV6-3; j_call: TRBJ2-5; cdr3_aa: CASSAGGAGQTQYF
v_call: TRBV18; j_call: TRBJ1-5; cdr3_aa: CASSRQGTYNSNQPQHF
v_call: TRBV6-8; j_call: TRBJ2-2; cdr3_aa: CASSSPGTGNTGELFF
v_call: TRBV9; j_call: TRBJ2-7; cdr3_aa: CASSRAGVAYEQYF
v_call: TRBV18; j_call: TRBJ1-1; cdr3_aa: CASSLLYGGMNTEAFF
v_call: TRBV7-2; j_call: TRBJ1-1; cdr3_aa: CASSLTGLNTEAFF
v_call: TRBV7-2; j_call: TRBJ2-3; cdr3_aa: CASSLLSSTDTQYF
v_call: TRBV29-1; j_call: TRBJ2-7; cdr3_aa: CSVGRQGAGEQYF
v_call: TRBV3-1/TRBV3-2; j_call: TRBJ1-5; cdr3_aa: CASSQRGGQDQPQHF
v_call: TRBV20-1; j_call: TRBJ2-5; cdr3_aa: CSAGEAETQYF
v_call: TRBV5-1; j_call: TRBJ2-1; cdr3_aa: CASSNGYSYNEQFF
v_call: TRBV2; j_call: TRBJ1-6; cdr3_aa: CASRGGLSSYNSPLHF
v_call: TRBV2; j_call: TRBJ2-7; cdr3_aa: CASSGRDNYEQYF
v_call: TRBV29-1; j_call: TRBJ2-1; cdr3_aa: CSVLAGGAGEQFF
v_call: TRBV6-2/TRBV6-3; j_call: TRBJ1-5; cdr3_aa: CASSYSRDNQPQHF
v_call: TRBV6-6; j_call: TRBJ1-2; cdr3_aa: CASRLQGTNYGYTF
v_call: TRBV7-3; j_call: TRBJ2-1; cdr3_aa: CASSPSAGAYNEQFF
v_call: TRBV7-3; j_call: TRBJ2-1; cdr3_aa: CASSELAGINEQFF
v_call: TRBV4-1; j_call: TRBJ1-5; cdr3_aa: CASTRDGGLGNQPQHF
v_call: TRBV4-1; j_call: TRBJ1-2; cdr3_aa: CASSQGQGIYGYTF
v_call: TRBV5-8; j_call: TRBJ2-1; cdr3_aa: CASSWARTSGRDEQFF
v_call: TRBV7-3; j_call: TRBJ2-3; cdr3_aa: CASSSPAGVTDTQYF
v_call: TRBV2; j_call: TRBJ2-7; cdr3_aa: CASTKGTSSYEQYF
v_call: TRBV5-1; j_call: TRBJ1-2; cdr3_aa: CASSISDTNYGYTF